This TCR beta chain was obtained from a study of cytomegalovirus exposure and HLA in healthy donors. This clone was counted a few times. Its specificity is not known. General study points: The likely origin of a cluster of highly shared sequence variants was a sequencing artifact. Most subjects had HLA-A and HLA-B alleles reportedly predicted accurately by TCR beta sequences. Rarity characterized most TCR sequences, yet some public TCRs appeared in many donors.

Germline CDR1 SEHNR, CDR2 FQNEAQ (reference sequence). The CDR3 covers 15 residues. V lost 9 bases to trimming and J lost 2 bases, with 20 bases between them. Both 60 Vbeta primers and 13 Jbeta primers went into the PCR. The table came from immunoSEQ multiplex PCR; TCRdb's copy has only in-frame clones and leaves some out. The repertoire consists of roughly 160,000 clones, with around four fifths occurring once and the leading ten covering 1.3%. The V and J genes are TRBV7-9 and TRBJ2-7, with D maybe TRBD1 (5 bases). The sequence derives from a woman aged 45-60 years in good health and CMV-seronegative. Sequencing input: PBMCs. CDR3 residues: CASRPQTTATYEQYF. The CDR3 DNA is TGTGCCAGTCGACCTCAAACGACAGCCACCTACGAGCAGTACTTC.